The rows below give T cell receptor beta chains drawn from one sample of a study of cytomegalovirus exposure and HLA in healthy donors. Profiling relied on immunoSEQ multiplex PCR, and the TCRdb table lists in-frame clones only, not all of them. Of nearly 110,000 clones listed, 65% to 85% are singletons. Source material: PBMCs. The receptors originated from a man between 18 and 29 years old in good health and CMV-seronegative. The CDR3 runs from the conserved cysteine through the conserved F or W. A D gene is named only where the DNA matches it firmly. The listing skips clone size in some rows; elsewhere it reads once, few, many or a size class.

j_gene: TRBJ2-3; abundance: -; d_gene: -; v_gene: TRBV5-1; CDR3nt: TGCGCCAGCAGCCGTAGGACATTCACAGATACGCAGTATTTT; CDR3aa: CASSRRTFTDTQYF
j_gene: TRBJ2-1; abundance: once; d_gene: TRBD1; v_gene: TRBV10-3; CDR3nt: TGTGCCATCAGTCGGCAGGGGGCGAGTAATGAGCAGTTCTTC; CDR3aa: CAISRQGASNEQFF
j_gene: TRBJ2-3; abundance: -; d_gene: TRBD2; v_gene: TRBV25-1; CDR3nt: TGTGCCAGCAGTAGGGGACTAGCGGAGGGCACAGATACGCAGTATTTT; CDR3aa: CASSRGLAEGTDTQYF
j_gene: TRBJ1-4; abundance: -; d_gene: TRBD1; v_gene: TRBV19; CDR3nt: TGTGCCAGTAGTAGGAGGGGGCAAAATGAAAAACTGTTTTTT; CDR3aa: CASSRRGQNEKLFF
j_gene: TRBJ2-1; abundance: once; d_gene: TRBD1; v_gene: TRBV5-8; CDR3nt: TGTGCCAGCAGCTCGAGACAGGGGGCTCTCGATGAGCAGTTCTTC; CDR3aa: CASSSRQGALDEQFF
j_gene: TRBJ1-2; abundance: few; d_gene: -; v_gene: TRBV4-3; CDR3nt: TGCGCCAGCAGCCATACTACAGGGAGCTATGGCTACACCTTC; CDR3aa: CASSHTTGSYGYTF
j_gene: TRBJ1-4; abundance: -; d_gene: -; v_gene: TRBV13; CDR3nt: TGTGCCAGCACGTTCGGCGGAAACAATGAAAAACTGTTTTTT; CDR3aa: CASTFGGNNEKLFF
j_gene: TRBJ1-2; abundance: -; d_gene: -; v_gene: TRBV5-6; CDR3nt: TGTGCCAGCAGCCTGGATCAGGGGAGCTATGGCTACACCTTC; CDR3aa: CASSLDQGSYGYTF
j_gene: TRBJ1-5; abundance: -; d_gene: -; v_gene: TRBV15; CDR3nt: TGTGCCACCAGCAGGGACCCTACAGGGAGCAATCAGCCCCAGCATTTT; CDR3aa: CATSRDPTGSNQPQHF
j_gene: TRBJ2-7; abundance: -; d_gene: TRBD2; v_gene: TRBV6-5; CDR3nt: TGTGCCAGCAGTAGCGTACCGGGACTAGCGGGCGAGCAGTACTTC; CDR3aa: CASSSVPGLAGEQYF
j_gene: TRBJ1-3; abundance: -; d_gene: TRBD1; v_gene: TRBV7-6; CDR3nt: TGTGCCAGCAGCCCGTCCCCGGGACAGGTCTCTGGAAACACCATATATTTT; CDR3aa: CASSPSPGQVSGNTIYF
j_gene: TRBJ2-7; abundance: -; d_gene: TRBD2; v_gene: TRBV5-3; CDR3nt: TGTGCCAGAAGATCGAGCGGGGGGGACCACGAGCAGTACTTC; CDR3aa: CARRSSGGDHEQYF
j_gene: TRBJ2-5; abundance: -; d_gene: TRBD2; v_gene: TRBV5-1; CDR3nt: TGCGCCAGCAGCTTGCTAGCGGGGGGTCAAGAGACCCAGTACTTC; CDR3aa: CASSLLAGGQETQYF
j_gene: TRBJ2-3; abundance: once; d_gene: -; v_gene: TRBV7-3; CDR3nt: TGTGCCAGCAGCTTACGAGGGTCCGCACAACAAATAGATACGCAGTATTTT; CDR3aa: CASSLRGSAQQIDTQYF
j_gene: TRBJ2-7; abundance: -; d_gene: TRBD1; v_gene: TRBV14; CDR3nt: TGTGCCAGCAGCCCCAGACAGGGAAACGAGCAGTACTTC; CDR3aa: CASSPRQGNEQYF
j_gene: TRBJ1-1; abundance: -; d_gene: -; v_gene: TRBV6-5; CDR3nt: TGTGCCAGCAGTTACTCGAGAGTCACTGAAGCTTTCTTT; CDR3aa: CASSYSRVTEAFF
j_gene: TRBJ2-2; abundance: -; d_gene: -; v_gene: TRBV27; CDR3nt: TGTGCCAGCAGTGCTTACAGGGCCTCCGGGGAGCTGTTTTTT; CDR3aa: CASSAYRASGELFF
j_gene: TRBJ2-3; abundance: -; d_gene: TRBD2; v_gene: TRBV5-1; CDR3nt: TGCGCCAGCAGCCCCGGACGGGGGGGGATAAAAGATACGCAGTATTTT; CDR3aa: CASSPGRGGIKDTQYF
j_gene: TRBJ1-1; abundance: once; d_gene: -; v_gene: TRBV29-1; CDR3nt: TGCAGCGTTGACTCCCCGAACACTGAAGCTTTCTTT; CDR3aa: CSVDSPNTEAFF
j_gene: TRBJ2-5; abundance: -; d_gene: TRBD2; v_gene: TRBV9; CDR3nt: TGTGCCAGCAGCGTGGAGCGGGGGCGGCCGGAGGAGACCCAGTACTTC; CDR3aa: CASSVERGRPEETQYF
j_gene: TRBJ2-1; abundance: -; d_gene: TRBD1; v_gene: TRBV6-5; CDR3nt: TGTGCCAGCAAACCGACAGGGGGCACCAGCAATGAGCAGTTCTTC; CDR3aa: CASKPTGGTSNEQFF
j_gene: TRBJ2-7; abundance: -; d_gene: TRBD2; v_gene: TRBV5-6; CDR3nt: TGTGCCAGCAGCCTCCGACTAGCGGGACTTTCCTACGAGCAGTACTTC; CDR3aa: CASSLRLAGLSYEQYF
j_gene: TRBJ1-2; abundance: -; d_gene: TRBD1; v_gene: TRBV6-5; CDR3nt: TGTGCCAGCAGCGACACACCACAGGGGATGAGTGGCTACACCTTC; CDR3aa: CASSDTPQGMSGYTF
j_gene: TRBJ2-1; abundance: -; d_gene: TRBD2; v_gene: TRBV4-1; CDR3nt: TGCGCCAGCAGCCAAGTTCTTAGCCTAGCGGGATTCGAGCAGTTCTTC; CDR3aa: CASSQVLSLAGFEQFF
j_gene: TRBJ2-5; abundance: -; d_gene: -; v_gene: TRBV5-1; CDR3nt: TGCGCCAGCAGCTTTGGGGCTGCCCTTGGGACCCAGTACTTC; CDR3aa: CASSFGAALGTQYF
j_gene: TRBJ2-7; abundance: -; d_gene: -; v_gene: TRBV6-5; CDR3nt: TGTGCCAGCAGTTACTACAGCTCCTACGAGCAGTACTTC; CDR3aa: CASSYYSSYEQYF
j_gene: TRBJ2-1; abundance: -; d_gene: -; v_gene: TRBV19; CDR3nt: TGTGCCAGTAGTATAGACCGGGACTACAATGAGCAGTTCTTC; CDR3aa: CASSIDRDYNEQFF
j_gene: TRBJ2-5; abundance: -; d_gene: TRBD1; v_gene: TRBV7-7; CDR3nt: TGTGCTAGCAGCCAGACCCGGACAGGAGAGACCCAGTACTTC; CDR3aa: CASSQTRTGETQYF
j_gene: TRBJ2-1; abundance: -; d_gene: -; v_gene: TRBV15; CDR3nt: TGTGCCACCAGCAGAGATAGCGTCCTCCTCTACAATGAGCAGTTCTTC; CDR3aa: CATSRDSVLLYNEQFF
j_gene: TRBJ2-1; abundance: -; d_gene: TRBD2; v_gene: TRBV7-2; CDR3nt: TGTGCCAGCAGCTTAGCGGGGACTAGCGGGGAGAGCTCCTACAATGAGCAGTTCTTC; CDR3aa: CASSLAGTSGESSYNEQFF
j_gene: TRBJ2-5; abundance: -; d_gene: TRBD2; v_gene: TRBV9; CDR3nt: TGTGCCAGCAACCTTGAGGGGGCTAGCGGGGGTCAAGAGACCCAGTACTTC; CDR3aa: CASNLEGASGGQETQYF
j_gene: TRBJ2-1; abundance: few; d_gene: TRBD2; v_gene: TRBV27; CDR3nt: TGTGCCAGCACTCCAATTGGGGGGACTAGCGGGGGGGCCTTCAATGAGCAGTTCTTC; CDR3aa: CASTPIGGTSGGAFNEQFF
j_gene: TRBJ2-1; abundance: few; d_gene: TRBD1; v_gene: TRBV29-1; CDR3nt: TGCAGCGTCCGACAGGGGAGGAATGAGCAGTTCTTC; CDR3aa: CSVRQGRNEQFF
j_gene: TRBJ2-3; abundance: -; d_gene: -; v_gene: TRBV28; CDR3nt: TGTGCCAGCAGTTTAGGGGGCAGTAGCACAGATACGCAGTATTTT; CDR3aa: CASSLGGSSTDTQYF
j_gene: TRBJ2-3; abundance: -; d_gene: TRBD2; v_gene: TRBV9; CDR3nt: TGTGCCAGCAGCGCAGGGACTAGCCTCCTCGGGGATACGCAGTATTTT; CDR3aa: CASSAGTSLLGDTQYF
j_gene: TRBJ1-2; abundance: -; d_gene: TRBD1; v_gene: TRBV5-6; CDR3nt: TGTGCCAGCAGCTTGGCTCACAGGGGTAGCTATGGCTACACCTTC; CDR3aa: CASSLAHRGSYGYTF
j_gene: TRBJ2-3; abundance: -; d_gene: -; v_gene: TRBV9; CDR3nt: TGTGCCAGCAGCGTGAGGGGCACAGATACGCAGTATTTT; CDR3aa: CASSVRGTDTQYF
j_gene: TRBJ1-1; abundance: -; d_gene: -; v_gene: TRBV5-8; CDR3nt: TGTGCCAGCAGCTTGGGGGCCCTGAACACTGAAGCTTTCTTT; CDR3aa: CASSLGALNTEAFF
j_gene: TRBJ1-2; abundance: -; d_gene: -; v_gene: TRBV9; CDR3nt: TGTGCCAGCAGCGTAGGGCCAGGGAACTATGGCTACACCTTC; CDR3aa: CASSVGPGNYGYTF
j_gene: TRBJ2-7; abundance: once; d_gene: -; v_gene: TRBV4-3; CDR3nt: TGCGCCAGCAGCCAAAGAGCAAATTCCTACGAGCAGTACTTC; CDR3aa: CASSQRANSYEQYF
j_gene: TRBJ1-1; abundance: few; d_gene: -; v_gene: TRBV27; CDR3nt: TGTGCCAGCAGTTTGATCTGGCAGGGGAACATGAACACTGAAGCTTTCTTT; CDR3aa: CASSLIWQGNMNTEAFF